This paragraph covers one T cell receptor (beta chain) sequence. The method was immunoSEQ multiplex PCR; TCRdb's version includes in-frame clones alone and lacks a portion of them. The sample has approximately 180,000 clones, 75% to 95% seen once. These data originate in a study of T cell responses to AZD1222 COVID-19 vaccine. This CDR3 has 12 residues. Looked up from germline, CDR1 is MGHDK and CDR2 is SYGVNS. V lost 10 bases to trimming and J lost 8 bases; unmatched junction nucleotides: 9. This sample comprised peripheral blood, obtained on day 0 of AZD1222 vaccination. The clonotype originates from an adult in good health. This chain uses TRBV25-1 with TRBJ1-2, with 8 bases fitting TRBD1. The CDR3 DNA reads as TGTGCCACCCGGACAGGGAGTAACGGCTACACCTTC. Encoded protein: CATRTGSNGYTF.